This entry describes one T cell receptor beta chain. Its antigen remains undetermined. Base qualities are missing; no much larger clone stands one base away. This entry comes from a study of blood T cell repertoires in COVID-19 (dated by TCRdb to the early 2020s). At the level of the whole study: Samples from collaborators originated in the United States, Italy and Spain and spanned both the acute and convalescent phases of COVID-19. The dataset comprised deeply sampled blood TCRbeta repertoires from subjects exposed to, actively infected with, or recovered from COVID-19. Where available, HLA class I and class II types were obtained from metadata supplied by the sample provider rather than from assay-based typing. The material from the prospective study consisted of cDNA or gDNA derived from T cells, B-cell-depleted T cells, or PBMCs. The repertoires were released in a freely available public database meant as a resource for research on the immune response to SARS-CoV-2. A de-identified subject ID, COVID-19 status, age in years and sex were almost always included in the sample metadata. Samples were obtained from the ongoing ImmuneRACE study (first 160 participants) and from 1,254 subjects provided by 6 global collaborators.

One collaborating source in Seattle enrolled patients during active infection and followed them longitudinally through the course of disease. The collaborating institutions used their own protocols to collect whole blood in K2EDTA tubes. Collaborator samples were shipped for TCRbeta analysis as frozen whole blood, isolated PBMCs, or DNA extracted from either sample type. Results the study describes overall, beyond this receptor: Clinical and demographic metadata were provided uncurated, with the amount varying by source and participant.

V trim: 5 bases; J trim: 2 bases; unmatched bases: 9. Reading the germline V gene gives CDR1 MNHEY and CDR2 SVGEGT. Its CDR3 holds 16 amino acids, cysteine through phenylalanine. The read is trimmed to its CDR3 DNA, 48 bases read in frame from base 1. TCRbeta CDR3 regions were amplified from genomic DNA using the immunoSEQ Assay, a bias-controlled multiplex PCR. As for the authors' bioinformatics: Nucleated cell counts per sample were estimated from amplification of reference gene primers within the assay. To quantify the absolute abundance of each unique TCRbeta CDR3 rearrangement, sequence reads were collapsed and filtered. For each sample, productive Simpson clonality was calculated as the square root of Simpson's diversity index across productive rearrangements. Sourced from immuneACCESS, this table was stored by TCRdb with only in-frame sequences that have V and J called. A share of the clones is absent; for the studies checked, an unresolved V gene accounts for under half, and the remainder has no known explanation. Clone size and the V and J calls come from that table; the DNA yielded D and trimming. This sample is represented by some 170,000 clones; around 81% of them were singletons. Roughly 9.6% of the sample is held by the ten biggest clonotypes.

The receptor chain draws on TRBV6-2 or TRBV6-3 and TRBJ1-5; 7 nucleotides in the junction match TRBD1. Sequencing used peripheral blood. The sequence was obtained from a woman aged 40 to 50 with COVID-19, enrolled during active disease. The DNA reads TGTGCCAGCAGTACTGACAGGGATTGGCGCAATCAGCCCCAGCATTTT. Its product reads: CASSTDRDWRNQPQHF.